Listed here are 3 T cell receptor beta chains from one sample, sequenced in a study of early T cells in non-severe SARS-CoV-2 infection. Each CDR3 protein is one row after TCRdb ran MiXCR on the 5' RACE reads. Of tens of thousands of distinct CDR3 sequences in the sample, roughly an eighth were seen once. Sequences were obtained from whole blood. The receptors shown here come from an adult who was a healthcare worker with PCR-confirmed SARS-CoV-2 infection or an uninfected control (not recorded which).

This clonotype was seen many times. V and J are TRBV12-5 and TRBJ1-1; weak D call: TRBD1 (5 bases). The CDR3 has 18 residues. Germline CDR1 reads LGHNT; CDR2 reads FRNRAP. Trimming left V 0 bases short and J 2 bases short, with 19 bases between. CDR3 sequence (DNA): TGTGCTAGTGGTTTGGTAACGGTTTTTGGGGGACGAAACACTGAAGCTTTCTTT. It yields the protein CASGLVTVFGGRNTEAFF.

This clonotype was recorded at least ten times. The rearrangement links TRBV30 to TRBJ2-7; D uncertain. The CDR3 is made up of 12 amino acids. The ends were cut back, 2 bases at V and 5 bases at J, with 10 bases in the middle. Per germline, CDR1 GTSNPN and CDR2 SVGIG (reference sequence). As DNA, the CDR3 is TGTGCCTGGAGTTCCGGGCCCAACGAGCAGTACTTC. Its protein is CAWSSGPNEQYF.

This clonotype was detected ten times or more. This chain uses TRBV11-2 with TRBJ2-3; D ambiguous. CDR1 is SGHAT and CDR2 is FQNNGV in the germline V gene. Trimming took 1 base from V and 0 from J, leaving 11 bases between them. The CDR3 sequence is 16 residues long. CDR3 residues: CASSLGASASTDTQYF. The CDR3 DNA follows: TGTGCCAGCAGCTTAGGGGCCTCCGCTAGCACAGATACGCAGTATTTT.